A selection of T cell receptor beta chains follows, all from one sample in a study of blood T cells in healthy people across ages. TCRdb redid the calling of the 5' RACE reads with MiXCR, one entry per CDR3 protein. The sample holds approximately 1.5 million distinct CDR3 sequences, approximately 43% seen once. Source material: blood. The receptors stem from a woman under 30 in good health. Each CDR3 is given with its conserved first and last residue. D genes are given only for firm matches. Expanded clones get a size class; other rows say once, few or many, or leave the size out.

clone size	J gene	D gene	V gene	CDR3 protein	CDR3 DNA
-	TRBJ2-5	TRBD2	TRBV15	CAASRHGTSRQETQYF	TGTGCCGCCAGCAGACACGGGACTAGCCGTCAAGAGACCCAGTACTTC
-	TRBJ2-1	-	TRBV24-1	CATSAAGASYNEQFF	TGTGCCACCAGTGCCGCGGGGGCCTCCTACAATGAGCAGTTCTTC
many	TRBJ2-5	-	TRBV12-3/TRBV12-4	CASAAREFSSGTQYF	TGTGCCAGCGCAGCCCGGGAATTTTCGTCTGGGACCCAGTACTTC
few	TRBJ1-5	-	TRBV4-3	CASSQVPGKQPQHF	TGCGCCAGCAGCCAAGTCCCAGGGAAGCAGCCCCAGCATTTT
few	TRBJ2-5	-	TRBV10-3	CAISESGKEETQYF	TGTGCCATCAGTGAGTCAGGGAAAGAAGAGACCCAGTACTTC
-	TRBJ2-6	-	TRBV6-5	CASSYSGRGSGANVLTF	TGTGCCAGCAGTTACTCTGGACGGGGCTCTGGGGCCAACGTCCTGACTTTC
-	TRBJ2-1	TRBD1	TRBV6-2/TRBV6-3	CASSFRRDRISNEQFF	TGTGCCAGCAGTTTTCGCCGGGACAGGATCTCCAATGAGCAGTTCTTC
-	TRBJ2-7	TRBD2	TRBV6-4	CASRGGLAGDNEQYF	TGTGCCAGCAGGGGGGGACTAGCGGGCGACAATGAGCAGTACTTC
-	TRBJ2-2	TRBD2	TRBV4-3	CASSQDSASGNTGELFF	TGCGCCAGCAGCCAAGATTCGGCTAGCGGGAACACCGGGGAGCTGTTTTTT
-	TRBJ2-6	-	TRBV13	CASSLSRDLSGANVLTF	TGTGCCAGCAGCTTAAGCAGGGACCTATCTGGGGCCAACGTCCTGACTTTC
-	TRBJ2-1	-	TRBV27	CASSFGDPDYNEQFF	TGTGCCAGCAGTTTTGGGGACCCAGACTACAATGAGCAGTTCTTC
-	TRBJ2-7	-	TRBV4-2	CASSQESRERTYEQYF	TGTGCCAGCAGCCAAGAATCACGGGAGCGGACCTACGAGCAGTACTTC
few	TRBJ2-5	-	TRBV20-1	CSAITGIETQYF	TGCAGTGCGATCACAGGGATAGAGACCCAGTACTTC
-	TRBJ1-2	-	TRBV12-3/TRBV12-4	CASSLYQGTYGYTF	TGTGCCAGCAGTTTATATCAGGGAACCTATGGCTACACCTTC
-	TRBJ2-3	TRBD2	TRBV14	CASSQELAESLFTDTQYF	TGTGCCAGCAGCCAAGAACTAGCGGAGAGTCTCTTCACAGATACGCAGTATTTT
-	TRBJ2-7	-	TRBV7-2	CASSGARVYEQYF	TGTGCCAGCAGCGGGGCAAGAGTATACGAGCAGTACTTC
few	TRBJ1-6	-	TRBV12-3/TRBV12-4	CASSLSRGTSPLHF	TGTGCCAGCAGTTTATCCCGGGGCACCTCACCCCTCCACTTT
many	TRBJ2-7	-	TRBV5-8	CASSLQAFYEQYF	TGTGCCAGCAGCTTACAGGCATTCTACGAGCAGTACTTC
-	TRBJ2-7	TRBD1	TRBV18	CASSPGVGTGTYEQYF	TGTGCCAGCTCACCTGGAGTAGGGACAGGGACCTACGAGCAGTACTTC
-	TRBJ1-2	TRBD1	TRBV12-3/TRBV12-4	CASSVDRGYYGYTF	TGTGCCAGCAGTGTGGACAGGGGGTATTATGGCTACACCTTC
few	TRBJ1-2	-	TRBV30	CAWNGLGYGYTF	TGTGCCTGGAATGGGCTCGGCTATGGCTACACCTTC
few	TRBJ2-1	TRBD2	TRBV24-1	CATSDAGERERRDEQFF	TGTGCCACCAGTGACGCTGGTGAGCGGGAGAGAAGGGATGAGCAGTTCTTC
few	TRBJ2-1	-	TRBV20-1	CSARGGVEEQFF	TGCAGTGCTAGAGGAGGTGTCGAAGAGCAGTTCTTC
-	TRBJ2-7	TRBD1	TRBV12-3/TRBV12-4	CASSDRAYYEQYF	TGTGCCAGCAGCGACAGGGCATACTACGAGCAGTACTTC
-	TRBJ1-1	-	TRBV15	CATSRDTAAPLAFF	TGTGCCACCAGCAGAGATACGGCAGCGCCGCTAGCTTTCTTT
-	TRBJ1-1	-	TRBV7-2	CASSQQAATFAEAFF	TGTGCCAGCAGCCAGCAGGCAGCCACCTTCGCTGAAGCTTTCTTT
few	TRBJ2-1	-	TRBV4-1	CASSRVAGQNEQFF	TGCGCCAGCAGCCGTGTCGCAGGGCAGAATGAGCAGTTCTTC
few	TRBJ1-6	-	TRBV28	CASSLIWSDRSHNSPLHF	TGTGCCAGCAGTTTAATCTGGAGTGACAGATCTCATAATTCACCCCTCCACTTT
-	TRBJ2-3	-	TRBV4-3	CASSLNPLDSTDTQYF	TGCGCCAGCAGCCTTAACCCACTAGATAGCACAGATACGCAGTATTTT
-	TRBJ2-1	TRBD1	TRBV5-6	CASSWTGASYNEQFF	TGTGCCAGCAGCTGGACAGGGGCTTCCTACAATGAGCAGTTCTTC
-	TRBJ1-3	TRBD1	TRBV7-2	CASSYRGVGQGNTIYF	TGTGCCAGCAGCTATAGGGGCGTGGGACAGGGAAACACCATATATTTT
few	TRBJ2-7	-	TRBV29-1	CSVGGRHSEQYF	TGCAGCGTTGGGGGGCGACATTCCGAGCAGTACTTC
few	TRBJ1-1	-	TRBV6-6	CASSYPGYVEAFF	TGTGCCAGCAGTTACCCAGGGTATGTCGAAGCTTTCTTT
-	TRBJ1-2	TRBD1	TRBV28	CASKTQGALGGYTF	TGTGCCAGCAAAACTCAGGGGGCGCTGGGTGGCTACACCTTC
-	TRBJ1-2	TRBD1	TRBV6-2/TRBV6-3	CASSYLWTGGEYGYTF	TGTGCCAGCAGTTACTTGTGGACAGGGGGCGAATATGGCTACACCTTC
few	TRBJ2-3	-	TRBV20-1	CSASGTSPTDTQYF	TGCAGTGCAAGCGGGACAAGCCCCACAGATACGCAGTATTTT
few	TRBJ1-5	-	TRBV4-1	CASSQDRRGSLSNQPQHF	TGCGCCAGCAGCCAAGATAGGAGGGGATCCTTAAGCAATCAGCCCCAGCATTTT
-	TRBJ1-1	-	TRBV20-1	CSARDRVLLPLTEAFF	TGCAGTGCTAGAGATAGGGTCTTATTACCCCTCACTGAAGCTTTCTTT
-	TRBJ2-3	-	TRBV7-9	CASSQIRGFGTQYF	TGTGCCAGCAGCCAAATCCGAGGCTTCGGTACGCAGTATTTT
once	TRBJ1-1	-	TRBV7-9	CASDWDGNTEAFF	TGTGCCAGCGACTGGGACGGGAACACTGAAGCTTTCTTT
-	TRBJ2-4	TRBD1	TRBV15	CATSKSRQGRNIQYF	TGTGCCACCAGCAAATCCAGACAGGGAAGAAACATTCAGTACTTC
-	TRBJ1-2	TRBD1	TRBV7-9	CASSPWTGVGFLGYTF	TGTGCCAGCAGCCCTTGGACAGGGGTCGGCTTCTTGGGCTACACCTTC
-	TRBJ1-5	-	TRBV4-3	CASSQDLRGEYQPQHF	TGCGCCAGCAGCCAAGATCTCAGGGGAGAATATCAGCCCCAGCATTTT
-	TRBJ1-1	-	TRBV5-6	CASSPGGILNTEAFF	TGTGCCAGCAGCCCGGGGGGGATCTTGAACACTGAAGCTTTCTTT
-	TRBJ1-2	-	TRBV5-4	CASRPLAGHYGYTF	TGTGCCAGCAGACCGCTGGCAGGGCACTATGGCTACACCTTC
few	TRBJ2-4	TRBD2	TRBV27	CASTALSGTIAKNIQYF	TGTGCCAGCACGGCCCTAAGCGGGACCATAGCCAAAAACATTCAGTACTTC
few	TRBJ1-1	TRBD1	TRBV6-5	CASLDRENPEAFF	TGTGCCAGCTTGGACAGGGAGAACCCTGAAGCTTTCTTT
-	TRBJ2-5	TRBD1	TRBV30	CAWSNTGQQETQYF	TGTGCCTGGAGTAACACGGGACAGCAAGAGACCCAGTACTTC
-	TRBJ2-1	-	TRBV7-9	CASSSTSHSYNEQFF	TGTGCCAGCAGCTCTACATCGCACAGCTACAATGAGCAGTTCTTC